A selection of T cell receptor beta chains follows, all from one sample in a study of cytomegalovirus exposure and HLA in healthy donors. Some clones are missing from TCRdb's copy, which holds only in-frame ones; the method was immunoSEQ multiplex PCR. This table has around 160,000 clones, around 79% appearing once. The sequencing input was PBMCs. These receptors came from a woman aged 40 to 55 in good health and CMV-seropositive. Both conserved end residues are part of each CDR3. A D gene is named only where the DNA matches it firmly. The listing skips clone size in some rows; elsewhere it reads once, few, many or a size class.

>TRBJ2-2|TRBD1|16|few|TRBV18
CASSPTDRRNTGELFF
TGTGCCAGCTCACCTACGGACAGGCGGAACACCGGGGAGCTGTTTTTT
>TRBJ2-2|TRBD1|15|.|TRBV11-1
CASSLAGTGTGELFF
TGTGCCAGCAGCTTAGCCGGGACAGGTACCGGGGAGCTGTTTTTT
>TRBJ1-2|.|14|.|TRBV5-1
CASSLAIAGDGYTF
TGCGCCAGCAGCTTGGCCATCGCAGGGGATGGCTACACCTTC
>TRBJ2-7|TRBD1|14|once|TRBV5-1
CASSPGQGSGEQYF
TGCGCCAGCAGCCCGGGACAGGGATCGGGTGAGCAGTACTTC
>TRBJ1-1|.|14|.|TRBV18
CASSPTDSGTEAFF
TGTGCCAGCTCACCTACGGATTCAGGTACTGAAGCTTTCTTT
>TRBJ2-4|.|16|.|TRBV18
CASSPRETGGHNIQYF
TGTGCCAGCTCACCCAGGGAAACGGGGGGCCATAACATTCAGTACTTC
>TRBJ1-6|.|13|.|TRBV27
CASGRQADSPLHF
TGTGCCAGCGGGAGACAGGCTGATTCACCCCTCCACTTT
>TRBJ2-7|TRBD2|17|once|TRBV5-1
CASSLRSTASGTYEQYF
TGCGCCAGCAGCTTGAGGAGTACGGCTAGCGGTACCTACGAGCAGTACTTC
>TRBJ2-7|TRBD2|13|.|TRBV6-1
CASSELAGREQYF
TGTGCCAGCAGTGAACTAGCGGGGCGCGAGCAGTACTTC
>TRBJ2-5|TRBD1|15|once|TRBV2
CASRDPGTGIVAQYF
TGTGCCAGCAGGGACCCCGGGACAGGGATAGTGGCCCAGTACTTC
>TRBJ1-1|.|14|once|TRBV7-3
CASSRPGGAWIAFF
TGTGCCAGCAGCCGACCGGGAGGGGCATGGATTGCTTTCTTT
>TRBJ1-5|.|14|once|TRBV2
CASSEAVTNQPQHF
TGTGCCAGCAGTGAAGCTGTGACAAATCAGCCCCAGCATTTT
>TRBJ1-1|.|14|.|TRBV30
CAWTAAGAGTEAFF
TGTGCCTGGACGGCAGCAGGGGCCGGCACTGAAGCTTTCTTT
>TRBJ2-3|TRBD1|16|.|TRBV5-4
CASSFTDRVFTDTQYF
TGTGCCAGCAGCTTTACTGACAGGGTTTTTACAGATACGCAGTATTTT
>TRBJ2-1|TRBD2|19|few|TRBV18
CASSRRRSSGGDSYNEQFF
TGTGCCAGCTCACGACGGCGCTCAAGCGGGGGAGATTCCTACAATGAGCAGTTCTTC
>TRBJ2-5|.|14|few|TRBV18
CASSPPNREETQYF
TGTGCCAGCTCACCACCAAACAGGGAAGAGACCCAGTACTTC
>TRBJ1-2|TRBD1|14|.|TRBV6-6
CASSYRGPDYGYTF
TGTGCCAGCAGTTACAGGGGGCCAGACTATGGCTACACCTTC
>TRBJ1-1|TRBD1|14|.|TRBV19
CASSMGQANTEAFF
TGTGCCAGTAGTATGGGACAGGCGAACACTGAAGCTTTCTTT
>TRBJ1-1|TRBD1|17|.|TRBV5-1
CASSLEGTGDKNTEAFF
TGCGCCAGCAGCTTGGAGGGGACAGGGGATAAGAACACTGAAGCTTTCTTT
>TRBJ2-5|.|15|.|TRBV4-1
CASSQETGHGETQYF
TGCGCCAGCAGCCAAGAAACAGGGCATGGCGAGACCCAGTACTTC
>TRBJ1-1|TRBD1|11|.|TRBV20-1
CSARGQTEAFF
TGCAGTGCCAGGGGGCAGACTGAAGCTTTCTTT
>TRBJ2-7|TRBD1|14|.|TRBV2
CASSEGGGRDEQYF
TGTGCCAGCAGTGAAGGAGGGGGCAGGGACGAGCAGTACTTC
>TRBJ1-5|TRBD1|13|few|TRBV4-1
CASGGQGNQPQHF
TGCGCCAGCGGAGGACAGGGCAATCAGCCCCAGCATTTT
>TRBJ2-2|TRBD2|16|.|TRBV4-2
CASSQGAGANTGELFF
TGTGCCAGCAGCCAAGGAGCGGGGGCGAACACCGGGGAGCTGTTTTTT
>TRBJ1-2|TRBD1|15|.|TRBV7-9
CASSLGGDRGDGYTF
TGTGCCAGCAGCTTAGGGGGGGACAGGGGCGATGGCTACACCTTC
>TRBJ2-7|TRBD2|14|.|TRBV6-5
CASRRSGGEYEQYF
TGTGCCAGTAGAAGAAGCGGGGGTGAATACGAGCAGTACTTC
>TRBJ1-2|TRBD1|11|.|TRBV29-1
CSVRTGNGYTF
TGCAGCGTCCGGACAGGGAATGGCTACACCTTC
>TRBJ1-4|TRBD1|15|.|TRBV6-6
CASSYSSQGDEKLFF
TGTGCCAGCAGTTACTCGAGCCAGGGGGATGAAAAACTGTTTTTT
>TRBJ1-5|.|14|.|TRBV10-2
CASSVAGESQPQHF
TGCGCCAGCAGTGTGGCGGGGGAGAGTCAGCCCCAGCATTTT
>TRBJ1-1|.|15|.|TRBV6-5
CASSSLGGWATEAFF
TGTGCCAGCAGCTCCCTAGGCGGGTGGGCCACTGAAGCTTTCTTT